This T cell receptor beta chain was observed in a study of cytomegalovirus exposure and HLA in healthy donors. Whole-study findings and limits: An analysis was carried out later, and it reportedly showed fewer N-insertions in an Asian-associated ancestry cluster than the approximately 670-donor mean.

The PCR was carried out with 60 Vbeta primers and 13 Jbeta primers. The table came from immunoSEQ multiplex PCR; TCRdb's copy has only in-frame clones and leaves some out. This repertoire shows 150,000 to 200,000 clones, roughly 80% found once; its top ten account for more than 1.1%. With regard to this clone: Its specificity is not known.

The V gene's germline CDR1 is ENHRY and CDR2 SYGVKD. Losses at the gene ends were 4 bases for V and 5 bases for J; bases not matched to a gene: 10. This CDR3 region has 16 residues. The rearrangement links TRBV10-3 to TRBJ2-1, with TRBD1 matching 8 bases. The sequenced sample was PBMCs. This receptor was taken from a woman in her twenties or thirties in good health and CMV-seronegative. The CDR3 bases are TGTGCCATCAGTGCTCAGGGGGCGATTGCCCACAATGAGCAGTTCTTC. Translating gives CAISAQGAIAHNEQFF.